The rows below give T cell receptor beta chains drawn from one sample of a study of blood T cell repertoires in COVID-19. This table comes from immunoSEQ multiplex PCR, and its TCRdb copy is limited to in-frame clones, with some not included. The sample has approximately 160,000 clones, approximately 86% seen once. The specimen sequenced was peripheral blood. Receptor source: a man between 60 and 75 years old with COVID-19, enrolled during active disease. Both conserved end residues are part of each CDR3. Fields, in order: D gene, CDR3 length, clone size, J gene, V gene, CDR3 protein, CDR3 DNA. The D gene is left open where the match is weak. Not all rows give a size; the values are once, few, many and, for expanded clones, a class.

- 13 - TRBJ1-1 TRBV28 CASSWTVNTEAFF TGTGCCAGCAGTTGGACAGTGAACACTGAAGCTTTCTTT
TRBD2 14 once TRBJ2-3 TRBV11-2 CASSSTQAGGPTYF TGTGCCAGCAGCTCAACACAAGCGGGAGGGCCTACGTATTTT
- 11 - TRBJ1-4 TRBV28 CASSLREELFF TGTGCCAGCAGTTTACGGGAGGAACTGTTTTTT
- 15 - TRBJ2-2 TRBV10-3 CAISMGLTNTGELFF TGTGCCATCAGTATGGGACTTACGAACACCGGGGAGCTGTTTTTT
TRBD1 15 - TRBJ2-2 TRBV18 CASSLDRVNTGELFF TGTGCCAGCTCTCTCGACAGGGTGAACACCGGGGAGCTGTTTTTT
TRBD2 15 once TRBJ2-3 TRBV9 CASKALAGPTDTQYF TGTGCCAGCAAAGCCCTAGCGGGGCCCACAGATACGCAGTATTTT
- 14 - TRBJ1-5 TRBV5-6 CASSLVGQSQPQHF TGTGCCAGCAGCTTGGTAGGACAGAGTCAGCCCCAGCATTTT
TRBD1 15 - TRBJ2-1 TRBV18 CASSTGTGAINEQFF TGTGCCAGCTCAACCGGGACAGGGGCCATCAATGAGCAGTTCTTC
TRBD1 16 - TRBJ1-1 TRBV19 CASTAGTGNMNTEAFF TGTGCCAGTACCGCCGGGACAGGGAACATGAACACTGAAGCTTTCTTT
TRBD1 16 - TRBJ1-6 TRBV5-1 CASSLDSGQLRFPLHF TGCGCCAGCAGCTTGGATTCGGGACAGTTAAGGTTTCCCCTCCACTTT
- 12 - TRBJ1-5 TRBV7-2 CASSRSNQPQHF TGTGCCAGCAGCCGTTCCAATCAGCCCCAGCATTTT
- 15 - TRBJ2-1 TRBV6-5 CASSLAGLGYNEQFF TGTGCCAGCAGCCTTGCGGGGCTAGGCTACAATGAGCAGTTCTTC
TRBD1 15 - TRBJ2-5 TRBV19 CASQSTGVEWETQYF TGTGCCAGCCAATCGACAGGGGTTGAGTGGGAGACCCAGTACTTC
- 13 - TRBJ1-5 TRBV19 CASSKQGGQPQHF TGTGCCAGTAGTAAACAGGGCGGTCAGCCCCAGCATTTT
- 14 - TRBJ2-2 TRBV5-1 CASSLNSNTGELFF TGCGCCAGCAGCTTGAACTCGAACACCGGGGAGCTGTTTTTT
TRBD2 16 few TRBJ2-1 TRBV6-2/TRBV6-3 CASSMLAGLYYNEQFF TGTGCCAGCAGCATGCTAGCGGGGCTATATTACAATGAGCAGTTCTTC
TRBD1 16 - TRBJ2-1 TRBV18 CASSQLQGDFYNEQFF TGTGCCAGCTCACAACTCCAGGGGGATTTTTACAATGAGCAGTTCTTC
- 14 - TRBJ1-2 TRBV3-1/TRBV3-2 CASSHGQTNYGYTF TGTGCCAGCAGCCACGGACAGACCAACTATGGCTACACCTTC
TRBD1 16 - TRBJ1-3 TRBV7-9 CASSLGQGRAGNTIYF TGTGCCAGCAGCTTAGGACAGGGGCGAGCTGGAAACACCATATATTTT
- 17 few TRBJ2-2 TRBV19 CASSIPGWQTNTGELFF TGTGCCAGTAGTATACCTGGATGGCAGACTAACACCGGGGAGCTGTTTTTT
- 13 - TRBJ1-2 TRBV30 CAWTTQVEYGYTF TGTGCCTGGACTACCCAGGTTGAATATGGCTACACCTTC
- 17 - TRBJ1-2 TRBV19 CASSIDTRVGANYGYTF TGTGCCAGTAGTATAGATACCAGGGTAGGGGCCAACTATGGCTACACCTTC